The source of this T cell receptor beta chain is a study of blood T cell repertoires in COVID-19 (dated by TCRdb to 2018 to 2020). With regard to the full study: Collaborator samples came from the United States, Italy and Spain and covered acute and convalescent phases of COVID-19. The material from the prospective study consisted of cDNA or gDNA derived from T cells, B-cell-depleted T cells, or PBMCs. Deeply sampled blood TCRbeta repertoires from subjects exposed to, actively infected with, or recovered from COVID-19 were included in the dataset. The repertoires were made available in a free public database intended to serve as a resource for research on the immune response to SARS-CoV-2. The samples were drawn from two sources: the first 160 participants of the ongoing ImmuneRACE study, and 1,200 or so subjects contributed by 6 global collaborators. Nearly every sample came with metadata listing a de-identified subject ID, COVID-19 status, age in years and sex. Where available, HLA class I and class II types were taken from metadata supplied by the sample provider and were not determined by assay-based typing. General study outcomes and caveats: The quantity of clinical and demographic metadata differed by source and by participant and was supplied without curation.

The immunoSEQ Assay, a bias-controlled multiplex PCR, was used to amplify TCRbeta CDR3 regions from genomic DNA. The published analysis was carried out like this. Nucleated cell counts per sample were estimated from amplification of reference gene primers within the assay. To quantify the absolute abundance of each unique TCRbeta CDR3 rearrangement, sequence reads were collapsed and filtered. For each sample, productive Simpson clonality was calculated as the square root of Simpson's diversity index across productive rearrangements. The table was pulled from immuneACCESS by TCRdb, which kept in-frame rearrangements only. Such tables lose some clones; where checked, under half of the loss comes from unresolved V genes, and the rest has no known cause. V, J and clone size were drawn from that table, and D and trimming were deduced from the DNA. The sample table records 150,000 to 200,000 clones; 87% of these occur just once. The ten largest clones take up roughly 1.4% of the sample.

In the case of this clone: No antigen is known for it. Base qualities are not provided; no much larger clone lies one nucleotide away.

From a lookup of the germline V gene, CDR1 and CDR2 are SNHLY and FYNNEI. Taken from cysteine to phenylalanine, the CDR3 has 11 residues. Just CDR3 DNA is preserved here, 33 bases in frame from base 1. Relative to germline, V is missing 10 bases and J is missing 7 bases, with 1 base of the junction outside any gene match. Each collaborating institution followed its own protocols to collect whole blood in K2EDTA tubes. For TCRbeta analysis, collaborator samples were shipped as frozen whole blood, as isolated PBMCs, or as DNA extracted from either sample type. This TCR derives from a woman aged 45-65 years with acute or convalescent COVID-19. Sample: peripheral blood. The chain links TRBV2 with TRBJ2-7, with 13 bases aligning to TRBD2. The sequenced DNA: TGTGCCAAGGGACTAGCGGGAGAGCAGTACTTC. Its protein reads: CAKGLAGEQYF.